This TCR beta chain is from a study of blood T cell repertoires in COVID-19. Study details: Both acute and convalescent COVID-19 samples were obtained from the United States, Italy and Spain. The cDNA or gDNA used as material had been derived from T cells, B-cell-depleted T cells, or PBMCs.

Trimming took 0 bases from V and 4 from J; bases not matched to a gene: 1. CDR3 length equals 15 residues. CDR1 is SGHTA, CDR2 FQGTGA, per germline. The authors' processing: Cell counts per sample came from amplifying reference gene primers. Using immunoSEQ multiplex PCR, the repertoire was profiled, and TCRdb retains in-frame clones only, with some absent. V and J calls plus clone size are reproduced from that table; the DNA served to infer D and trimming. The sample lists more than 55,000 clones; roughly nine tenths were seen once. The sample was peripheral blood. This clonotype was sampled from a man aged 50-59 years with active COVID-19. The chain links TRBV7-3 to TRBJ1-1; TRBD1 matches 11 bases. For the CDR3, the DNA is TGTGCCAGCAGCTTAACGGGACAGGGGGGCACTGAAGCTTTCTTT. Translation gives CASSLTGQGGTEAFF.